The entry that follows covers one T cell receptor beta chain sequence. The antigen remains unidentified. This specimen belongs to a study of T cells after yellow fever vaccination. It was through 5'RACE template switching that TCR cDNA was made, with a universal primer site and UMIs added. MiXCR, applied by TCRdb to the 5' RACE reads, yields one record per CDR3 protein. The sample lists hundreds of thousands of distinct CDR3 sequences, 15% to 20% occurring once. Study-wide results and limits: There was a possibility that FACS-sorted repertoires contained abundant clonotypes contaminating from the bulk population. Subsequent booster samples again held most clones from primary vaccination (96% CD4, about 86% CD8).

The J segment lost 5 bases and the V segment lost 8 bases, leaving 7 bases of the junction unmatched. The V gene's germline CDR1 is ENHRY and CDR2 SYGVKD. The CDR3 length is 14 residues. This receptor was identified in a man younger than 45 who received the YFV17D yellow fever vaccine. This sequence joins TRBV10-3 and TRBJ2-3; 10 bases fit TRBD1. Sequenced material: PBMCs, taken 15 days after the yellow fever booster vaccination. CDR3: CAILGQGDVDTQYF. The CDR3 coding sequence is TGTGCCATCCTAGGACAGGGGGACGTAGATACGCAGTATTTT.